This TCR beta chain was identified in a study of blood T cells in healthy people across ages. In its sample, this clonotype was seen many times. Combining a sample-barcoded 5' primer with a J-beta primer mix, a second PCR ran for about 6 to 11 cycles. TCRdb recomputed calls from the 5' RACE reads with MiXCR, one row per CDR3 protein. The table lists 870,000 or so distinct CDR3 sequences, 25% to 30% of them singletons. There are 12 residues in the CDR3. CDR1 and CDR2 from the germline V gene are DFQATT and SNEGSKA (reference sequence). The sequenced material came from blood. The sequence was collected from a woman over 75 in good health. The rearrangement links TRBV20-1 to TRBJ2-7; D might be TRBD2 (6 bases). The CDR3 region has the DNA TGCAGCGCCGCGGGGCAGATCTACGAGCAGTACTTC. This translates into CSAAGQIYEQYF.